This passage covers 4 T cell receptor beta chains from one sample sequenced in a study of cytomegalovirus exposure and HLA in healthy donors. PCR involved 60 Vbeta and 13 Jbeta primers. The data were produced by immunoSEQ multiplex PCR, yet TCRdb's version contains in-frame clones alone and is incomplete. The table lists roughly 200,000 clones, 75% to 80% of them singletons. The sequenced sample consisted of PBMCs. The receptors were sampled from a female donor in good health and CMV-seronegative.

The rearrangement joins TRBV11-2 to TRBJ2-7; 7 nucleotides agree with TRBD2. Per the germline V gene, CDR1 is SGHAT and CDR2 is FQNNGV. The V gene end was trimmed by 5 bases and the J gene end by 4 bases; junction bases not matched to a gene: 8. The length of the CDR3 is 14 residues. CDR3: CASSLSGSAYEQYF. CDR3 DNA: TGTGCCAGCAGCCTTAGCGGGTCCGCTTACGAGCAGTACTTC.

This clone was seen only once. The chain recombines TRBV29-1 with TRBJ2-3; D is perhaps TRBD2 (6 bases). V was pared by 4 bases and J by 0 bases, with 14 bases between. Per germline, CDR1 SQVTM and CDR2 ANQGSEA. CDR3 length: 15 amino acids. CDR3 in DNA: TGCAGCGTTGGGAGGGCGGCTGCTAGCACAGATACGCAGTATTTT. It is translated as CSVGRAAASTDTQYF.

V usage is TRBV7-9 and J usage is TRBJ2-1; 7 bases align to TRBD1. The CDR3 is made up of 17 amino acids. Germline-derived CDR1 and CDR2 are SEHNR and FQNEAQ (reference sequence). The V and J ends lost 6 bases and 3 bases, in that order; junction bases with no gene match: 14. DNA for the CDR3: TGTGCCAGCAGTCCCGAACCTACAGGGGTTGGCTACAATGAGCAGTTCTTC. This sequence encodes CASSPEPTGVGYNEQFF.

The chain recombines TRBV4-1 with TRBJ1-1; 7 bases fit TRBD1. Germline assignment: CDR1 MGHRA and CDR2 YSYEKL. After removal of 0 bases from V and 5 bases from J, the junction contained 9 bases not matched to a gene. CDR3 length: 16 residues. Here the CDR3 reads CASSQDLGRGTTEAFF. For the CDR3, the DNA is TGCGCCAGCAGCCAAGATCTCGGCAGGGGGACTACTGAAGCTTTCTTT.